The sequence of this TCR beta chain was determined in a study of T cell repertoires in cytomegalovirus infection. Study details: Both a matching HLA type and CMV infection were indicated by public TCR beta signatures. Study-wide points: CMV-specific HLA-C-restricted TCR beta clonotypes dominated the ex vivo response.

This clonotype came up a few times. Its antigen remains unknown. The V and J ends lost 6 bases and 6 bases, in that order; junction bases with no gene match: 15. Per germline, CDR1 DFQATT and CDR2 SNEGSKA (reference sequence). CDR3 size: 17 residues. In TCRdb, the reads were re-called with MiXCR into one record per CDR3 protein. Of hundreds of thousands of distinct CDR3 sequences in the sample, about 24% are singletons; the top ten hold approximately 8.2%. The clonotype was recovered from a human donor in good health (CMV status not recorded). Some clones in this sample may be carry-over from other donors' samples. Sequenced material: CD8+ T cells from PBMCs. The gene calls are TRBV20-1 and TRBJ2-3, with 13 bases identical to TRBD2. CDR3 in amino acids: CSATRTGTSGATDTQYF. The CDR3 nucleotides read TGCAGTGCGACCAGAACCGGGACTAGCGGGGCCACGGATACGCAGTATTTT.